Below are 28 T cell receptor beta chains sequenced from a single sample in a study of T cell repertoires in cytomegalovirus infection. Via MiXCR, TCRdb re-called the reads, giving one row per CDR3 protein. The sample includes 400,000 to 550,000 distinct CDR3 sequences, 10% to 12% of them seen just once. The sequenced sample consisted of PBMCs. The receptors here all came from a human donor in good health (CMV status not recorded). Some clones in this sample may be carry-over from other donors' samples.

There are many counts of this clonotype. The V call is TRBV11-2, the J call TRBJ1-4; the D gene is possibly TRBD1 (6 bases). Germline V CDR1 and CDR2: SGHAT, FQNNGV. There are 17 residues in the CDR3. V was shortened by 0 bases and J by 5 bases, with 16 bases between the two germline ends. CDR3 nucleotides: TGTGCCAGCAGCTTAGAAGGGGGGGGCAGGGGAAATGAAAAACTGTTTTTT. Translating gives CASSLEGGGRGNEKLFF.

The V gene is TRBV7-9, the J gene TRBJ1-5; the match to TRBD1 covers 8 bases. Germline V gene sequence: CDR1 SEHNR, CDR2 FQNEAQ (reference sequence). This CDR3 spans 17 amino acids. The V gene end was trimmed by 1 base and the J gene end by 6 bases; junction bases not matched to a gene: 11. The CDR3 loop reads CASSLGGVRGLGQPQHF. CDR3 nucleotide sequence: TGTGCCAGCAGCTTAGGAGGCGTCAGGGGGCTTGGTCAGCCCCAGCATTTT. The variable domain in full, completed from reference TRBV7-9 and TRBJ1-5, reads DTGVSQNPRHKITKRGQNVTFRCDPISEHNRLYWYRQTLGQGPEFLTYFQNEAQLEKSRLLSDRFSAERPKGSFSTLEIQRTEQGDSAMYLCASSLGGVRGLGQPQHFGDGTRLSIL.

Ten or more counts support this clonotype. The V gene is TRBV20-1, the J gene TRBJ2-7, with 10 bases lining up with TRBD1. V shed 2 bases and J 3 bases; nucleotides not matched to a gene: 4. Germline loops: CDR1 DFQATT, CDR2 SNEGSKA (reference sequence). CDR3 length: 14 residues. Here the CDR3 DNA reads TGCAGTGCTAGATCAAGGACAGGGGGCTACGAGCAGTACTTC. This encodes CSARSRTGGYEQYF.

The genes are TRBV5-1 and TRBJ2-7; D unresolved. The V and J ends lost 0 bases and 4 bases respectively, with 8 bases between them. The germline gives CDR1 SGHRS, CDR2 YFSETQ. This CDR3 has 13 amino acids. The CDR3 loop reads CASSLAVNYEQYF. CDR3 DNA sequence: TGCGCCAGCAGCTTGGCTGTAAATTACGAGCAGTACTTC.

This clonotype was seen ten or more times. V and J are TRBV14 and TRBJ2-3; no clear D gene. The length of the CDR3 is 14 residues. From germline, CDR1 is SGHDN and CDR2 FVKESK. The ends were cut back, 4 bases at V and 7 bases at J, with 15 bases in the middle. CDR3 amino acids: CASSPTSSPHTQYF. The CDR3, as DNA: TGTGCCAGCAGCCCGACCTCCTCGCCGCATACGCAGTATTTT. Together with reference TRBV14 and TRBJ2-3, the CDR3 gives the full variable domain: EAGVTQFPSHSVIEKGQTVTLRCDPISGHDNLYWYRRVMGKEIKFLLHFVKESKQDESGMPNNRFLAERTGGTYSTLKVQPAELEDSGVYFCASSPTSSPHTQYFGPGTRLTVL.

This clonotype was counted at least ten times. The chain uses TRBV6-6 and TRBJ2-1; 12 bases agree with TRBD2. Per germline, CDR1 MNHNY and CDR2 SVGAGI (reference sequence). With 10 bases clipped from V and 7 bases from J, the junction kept 11 bases outside the gene matches. The CDR3 runs to 15 residues. In DNA form, the CDR3 reads TGTGCCATTTCCTCTAGCGGGAGGGCCGGGAATGAGCAGTTCTTC. Its protein is CAISSSGRAGNEQFF.

This clonotype was seen at least ten times. An end of the junction does not agree with germline; a read error may underlie this. This sequence joins TRBV11-2 and TRBJ1-2; tentative D call: TRBD1 (5 bases). The CDR3 consists of 11 residues. CDR1 SGHAT and CDR2 FQNNGV come from the germline V gene. In nucleotides, the CDR3 is TGTGCCAGCAGCTCGGGACCTTCGGAAAACTTC. Protein sequence: CASSSGPSENF.

There are many counts of this clonotype. The J gene is TRBJ1-2, the V gene TRBV28; a possible D gene is TRBD1 (5 bases). The CDR3 loop spans 14 amino acids. From germline, CDR1 is MDHEN and CDR2 SYDVKM. V shed 5 bases and J shed 6 bases, with 16 bases lying between them. This CDR3 is CASSHRDSTHGYTF. The CDR3 nucleotides are TGTGCCAGCAGTCACCGCGACAGCACCCATGGCTACACCTTC.

This clonotype was observed a few times. The J gene is TRBJ1-1, the V gene TRBV18; D unclear. Germline lookup yields CDR1 KGHSH and CDR2 LQKENI. This CDR3 region has 14 residues. The V end was cut by 7 bases, the J end by 1 base, with 13 bases between. Written as DNA, the CDR3 is TGTGCCAGCTGCTTAAATATGGGGAACACTGAAGCTTTCTTT. Protein: CASCLNMGNTEAFF. Based on the CDR3 plus reference TRBV18 and TRBJ1-1, the full variable domain is NAGVMQNPRHLVRRRGQEARLRCSPMKGHSHVYWYRQLPEEGLKFMVYLQKENIIDESGMPKERFSAEFPKEGPSILRIQQVVRGDSAAYFCASCLNMGNTEAFFGQGTRLTVV.

This clonotype was counted ten times or more. CDR3 in amino acids: CSARVARGDQPQHF. DNA of the CDR3: TGCAGTGCTAGAGTTGCCCGAGGGGACCAGCCCCAGCATTTT. J is TRBJ1-5 and V is TRBV20-1; tentative D call: TRBD1 (5 bases). The CDR3 length is 14 residues. The V end was cut by 1 base, the J end by 7 bases, with 14 bases between. CDR1 is DFQATT, CDR2 SNEGSKA, per germline (reference sequence).

This clonotype was seen ten or more times. V usage is TRBV6-1 and J usage is TRBJ2-7; D possibly corresponds to TRBD2 (5 bases). CDR3 length: 13 residues. Germline V gene lookup returns CDR1 MNHNS and CDR2 SASEGT. V gave up 10 bases and J gave up 4 bases, with 17 bases separating them. The CDR3 sequence is CATERGGSYEQYF. CDR3 coding DNA: TGTGCCACAGAGAGAGGAGGTTCGTACGAGCAGTACTTC.

This clonotype was recorded many times. The chain uses TRBV12-3 or TRBV12-4 and TRBJ2-3; no firm D call. The V end was cut by 7 bases, the J end by 0 bases, with 8 bases between. The CDR3 has 13 amino acids. CDR3 sequence (DNA): TGTGCCAGCACTTCGGGTAGCACAGATACGCAGTATTTT. It translates to CASTSGSTDTQYF.

This clonotype was found many times. The chain links TRBV7-3 to TRBJ1-1, with D possibly TRBD1 on 6 matching bases. Trimming left V 3 bases short and J 5 bases short, with 13 bases between. This CDR3 spans 14 amino acids. CDR1 is SGHTA, CDR2 FQGTGA, per germline. The CDR3: CASSFGGRRTEAFF. CDR3 nucleotide sequence: TGTGCCAGCAGCTTCGGGGGGCGTCGGACTGAAGCTTTCTTT.

The V call is TRBV30, the J call TRBJ2-3, with D tentatively TRBD1 or TRBD2 (5 bases each). Per germline, CDR1 GTSNPN and CDR2 SVGIG (reference sequence). The CDR3 is 16 residues long. The V end lost 0 bases, the J end lost 1 base, and 14 bases lay between the germline ends. CDR3 nucleotides: TGTGCCTGGAGTGTACAGGTCCTAGCCGGCACAGATACGCAGTATTTT. Translated: CAWSVQVLAGTDTQYF.

This clonotype appeared many times. V is TRBV4-2 and J is TRBJ2-7, with TRBD2 matching 8 bases. The trim removed 0 bases at V and 0 bases at J, leaving 4 bases unmatched. CDR1 is LGHNA, CDR2 YNFKEQ, per germline. The CDR3 is 16 residues long. The CDR3 loop is CASSQDRGGGSYEQYF. The CDR3 DNA reads as TGTGCCAGCAGCCAAGATCGGGGGGGGGGCTCCTACGAGCAGTACTTC.

This clonotype was counted only a few times. The rearrangement links TRBV20-1 to TRBJ2-3; D gene unclear. Trimming took 6 bases from V and 2 from J, leaving 15 bases between them. The CDR3 covers 14 residues. The V gene's germline CDR1 is DFQATT and CDR2 SNEGSKA (reference sequence). The CDR3 spells CSAPRPGPTDTQYF. The CDR3 coding sequence is TGCAGTGCACCAAGACCGGGCCCCACAGATACGCAGTATTTT.

The sample holds one count of this clonotype. The chain has TRBV30 and TRBJ1-3; the D is unclear. Germline assignment: CDR1 GTSNPN and CDR2 SVGIG (reference sequence). The V and J ends lost 5 bases and 5 bases respectively, with 25 bases between them. The CDR3 extends over 17 amino acids. The CDR3 nucleotides read TGTGCCTGGGTCCGACGATCCACTGGGAATCAAAGAAACACCATATATTTT. The encoded protein is CAWVRRSTGNQRNTIYF. Drawing the rest from reference TRBV30 and TRBJ1-3, the complete variable domain is SQTIHQWPATLVQPVGSPLSLECTVEGTSNPNLYWYRQAAGRGLQLLFYSVGIGQISSEVPQNLSASRPQDRQFILSSKKLLLSDSGFYLCAWVRRSTGNQRNTIYFGEGSWLTVV.

This clonotype was observed a handful of times. The DNA of the CDR3 is TGCAGTGCAGAGGTTAGCGGGGCCTACGAGCAGTACTTC. Its protein is CSAEVSGAYEQYF. The rearrangement joins TRBV20-1 to TRBJ2-7, with 8 bases identical to TRBD2. The CDR3 is 13 amino acids. The J segment lost 2 bases and the V segment lost 6 bases, leaving 6 bases of the junction unmatched. Per the germline V gene, CDR1 is DFQATT and CDR2 is SNEGSKA (reference sequence).

The sample holds a few counts of this clonotype. The junction and the germline gene differ at one end; a read error may be behind it. The chain recombines TRBV5-4 with TRBJ2-3; a possible D gene is TRBD2 (6 bases). Germline CDR1 and CDR2: SGHNT and YYREEE (reference sequence). There are 14 residues in the CDR3. CDR3: CASCFSPGEDTQYF. The CDR3 DNA is TGTGCCAGCTGCTTTTCTCCGGGGGAAGATACGCAGTATTTT. The full variable domain, completed using reference TRBV5-4 and TRBJ2-3, is ETGVTQSPTHLIKTRGQQVTLRCSSQSGHNTVSWYQQALGQGPQFIFQYYREEENGRGNFPPRFSGLQFPNYSSELNVNALELDDSALYLCASCFSPGEDTQYFGPGTRLTVL.

The rearrangement uses TRBV20-1 and TRBJ1-3; TRBD1 might be the D (6 bases). CDR1 and CDR2 (germline): DFQATT, SNEGSKA (reference sequence). The CDR3 extends over 14 amino acids. V lost 6 bases and J lost 2, with 14 bases in between. As DNA, the CDR3 is TGCAGTGCCGGTTCGGGGGCGCCTGGAAACACCATATATTTT. This sequence encodes CSAGSGAPGNTIYF.

This clonotype was found a few times. The V gene is TRBV11-2, the J gene TRBJ1-4; 7 positions match TRBD1. CDR1 and CDR2 (germline): SGHAT, FQNNGV. This CDR3 spans 14 amino acids. The J segment lost 4 bases and the V segment lost 4 bases, leaving 3 bases of the junction unmatched. As DNA, the CDR3 is TGTGCCAGCAGCTGGACAGGCTTTAATGAAAAACTGTTTTTT. Residues: CASSWTGFNEKLFF. The full variable domain, rest sourced from reference TRBV11-2 and TRBJ1-4, is EAGVAQSPRYKIIEKRQSVAFWCNPISGHATLYWYQQILGQGPKLLIQFQNNGVVDDSQLPKDRFSAERLKGVDSTLKIQPAKLEDSAVYLCASSWTGFNEKLFFGSGTQLSVL.

This clonotype was observed once. The junction departs from the called germline gene at one end, perhaps through a read error. The rearrangement links TRBV7-8 to TRBJ2-5; 9 bases align to TRBD1. This CDR3 contains 16 residues. CDR1 SGHVS and CDR2 FQNEAQ come from the germline V gene. CDR3: CASCLDRQGGQEAQYF. In DNA, the CDR3 is TGTGCCAGCTGCTTAGACCGACAGGGGGGCCAAGAGGCCCAGTACTTC.

This clonotype was seen many times. The chain combines TRBV28 with TRBJ2-7, with 11 nucleotides matching TRBD2. Trimming removed 2 bases from V and 6 bases from J; junction bases left unmatched: 12. Germline loops: CDR1 MDHEN, CDR2 SYDVKM. The length of the CDR3 is 17 residues. CDR3 protein: CASSLSRIAGGPCEQYF. The CDR3 nucleotides read TGTGCCAGCAGTTTAAGTCGGATAGCGGGAGGGCCCTGCGAGCAGTACTTC. The whole variable domain, remainder taken from reference TRBV28 and TRBJ2-7, is DVKVTQSSRYLVKRTGEKVFLECVQDMDHENMFWYRQDPGLGLRLIYFSYDVKMKEKGDIPEGYSVSREKKERFSLILESASTNQTSMYLCASSLSRIAGGPCEQYFGPGTRLTVT.

There are a few counts of this clonotype. This chain links TRBV11-2 with TRBJ2-2; tentative D call: TRBD1 (6 bases). CDR3 length equals 17 residues. Trimming pared 2 bases from V and 5 bases from J, leaving 18 bases between. CDR1 is SGHAT and CDR2 is FQNNGV in the germline V gene. CDR3 bases: TGTGCCAGCAGCTTACGTCCAGGAATGAGGGGGACCGGGGAGCTGTTTTTT. Translation: CASSLRPGMRGTGELFF.

The V call is TRBV19, the J call TRBJ2-3; no definite D call. Germline-derived CDR1 and CDR2 are LNHDA and SQIVND (reference sequence). The CDR3 totals 14 residues. V was clipped by 4 bases and J by 2 bases, with 10 bases between them. DNA of the CDR3: TGTGCCAGTAGTAGGCAGGCCGCCACAGATACGCAGTATTTT. Translating it yields CASSRQAATDTQYF. Full variable domain (remainder filled in from reference TRBV19 and TRBJ2-3): DGGITQSPKYLFRKEGQNVTLSCEQNLNHDAMYWYRQDPGQGLRLIYYSQIVNDFQKGDIAEGYSVSREKKESFPLTVTSAQKNPTAFYLCASSRQAATDTQYFGPGTRLTVL.

The chain links TRBV4-2 to TRBJ2-1; 9 bases line up with TRBD2. CDR3 size: 17 residues. Looked up from germline, CDR1 is LGHNA and CDR2 is YNFKEQ. V dropped 0 bases and J dropped 0; count of bases not matched to a gene: 3. The CDR3, as DNA: TGTGCCAGCAGCCAAGACCTTAGCGGGAGCTCCTACAATGAGCAGTTCTTC. This translates into CASSQDLSGSSYNEQFF.

In the case of this clonotype: Germline and junction disagree at one end, which may indicate a read error. J is TRBJ2-1 and V is TRBV29-1; perhaps TRBD2 as D (7 bases). CDR3 length: 9 residues. Germline values: CDR1 SQVTM, CDR2 ANQGSEA. CDR3 nucleotides: TGCAGCGTTGAGGGAGGGGGGGTCTTC. This gives the protein CSVEGGGVF.

This sequence joins TRBV7-3 and TRBJ1-1; D unclear. Germline-derived CDR1 and CDR2 are SGHTA and FQGTGA. The CDR3 is made up of 14 amino acids. Trimming left V 2 bases short and J 3 bases short, with 10 bases between. CDR3 nucleotide sequence: TGTGCCAGCAGCTTATTAGGGAAGGACACTGAAGCTTTCTTT. Encoded protein: CASSLLGKDTEAFF.